This T cell receptor beta chain is drawn from a study of T cell responses to AZD1222 COVID-19 vaccine. V shed 4 bases and J 1 base; nucleotides not matched to a gene: 3. The germline V gene encodes CDR1 MNHEY and CDR2 SMNVEV (reference sequence). The CDR3 covers 15 residues. As to this clone: Its target is unknown.

Doses given second, at about 4 or about 12 weeks, were pooled. Assay used: immunoSEQ multiplex PCR; TCRdb lists only in-frame clones, some missing. The sample lists around 160,000 clones, 94% seen once, with 4% to 5.5% in the top ten. Study conclusions and caveats: Donors were largely white British and mainly female; clonal diversity was possibly underestimated. Spike as a whole was targeted by vaccine-associated CD4 TCRs, dominant at 160-218 and 743-854.

The TCR comes from an adult who received the AZD1222 COVID-19 vaccine. The sequences come from peripheral blood, collected 28 days after the second AZD1222 dose. The rearrangement uses TRBV27 and TRBJ2-7; 11 bases fit TRBD2. CDR3 residues: CASSSPSGGSYEQYF. Written as DNA, the CDR3 is TGTGCCAGCAGTTCTCCTAGCGGGGGGTCCTACGAGCAGTACTTC.